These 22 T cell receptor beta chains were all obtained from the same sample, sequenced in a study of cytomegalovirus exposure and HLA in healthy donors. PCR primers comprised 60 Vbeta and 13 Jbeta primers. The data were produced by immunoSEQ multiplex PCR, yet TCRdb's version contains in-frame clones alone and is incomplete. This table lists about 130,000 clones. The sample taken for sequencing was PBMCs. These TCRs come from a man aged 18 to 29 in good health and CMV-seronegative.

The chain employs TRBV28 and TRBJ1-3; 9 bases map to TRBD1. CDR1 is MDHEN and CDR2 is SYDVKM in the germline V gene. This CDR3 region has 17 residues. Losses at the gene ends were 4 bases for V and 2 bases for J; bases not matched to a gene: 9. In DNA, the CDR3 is TGTGCCAGCAGTTCTCATCAAAACAGGGGGCCTGGAAACACCATATATTTT. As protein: CASSSHQNRGPGNTIYF.

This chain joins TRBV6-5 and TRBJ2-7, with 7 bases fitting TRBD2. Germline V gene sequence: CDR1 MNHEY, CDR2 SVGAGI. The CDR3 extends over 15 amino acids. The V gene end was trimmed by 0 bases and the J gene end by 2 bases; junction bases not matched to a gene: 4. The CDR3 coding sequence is TGTGCCAGCAGTTACTCCGGGACTACCCCCTACGAGCAGTACTTC. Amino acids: CASSYSGTTPYEQYF.

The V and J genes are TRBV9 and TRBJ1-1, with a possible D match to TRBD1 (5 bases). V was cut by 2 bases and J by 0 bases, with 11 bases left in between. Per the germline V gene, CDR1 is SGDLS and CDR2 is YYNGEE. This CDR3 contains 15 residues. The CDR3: CASSVGQPMNTEAFF. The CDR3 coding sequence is TGTGCCAGCAGCGTGGGGCAGCCCATGAACACTGAAGCTTTCTTT.

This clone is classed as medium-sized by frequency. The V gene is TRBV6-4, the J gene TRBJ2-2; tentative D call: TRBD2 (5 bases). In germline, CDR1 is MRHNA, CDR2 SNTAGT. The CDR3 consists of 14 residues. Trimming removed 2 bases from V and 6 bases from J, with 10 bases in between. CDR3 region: CASSDGSSSGELFF. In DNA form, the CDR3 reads TGTGCCAGCAGTGACGGGAGTAGCTCCGGGGAGCTGTTTTTT.

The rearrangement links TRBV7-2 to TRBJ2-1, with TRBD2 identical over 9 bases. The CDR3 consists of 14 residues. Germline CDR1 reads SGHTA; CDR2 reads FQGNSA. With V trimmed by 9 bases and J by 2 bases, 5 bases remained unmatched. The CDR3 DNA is TGTGCCAGTGAGCGGGAGGTCCCCTACAATGAGCAGTTCTTC. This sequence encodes CASEREVPYNEQFF.

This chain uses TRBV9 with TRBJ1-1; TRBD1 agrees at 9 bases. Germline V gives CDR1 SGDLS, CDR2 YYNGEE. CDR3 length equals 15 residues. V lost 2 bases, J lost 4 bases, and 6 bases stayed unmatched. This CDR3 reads CASSVGQGSRTEAFF. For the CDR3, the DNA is TGTGCCAGCAGCGTGGGACAGGGTAGCCGCACTGAAGCTTTCTTT.

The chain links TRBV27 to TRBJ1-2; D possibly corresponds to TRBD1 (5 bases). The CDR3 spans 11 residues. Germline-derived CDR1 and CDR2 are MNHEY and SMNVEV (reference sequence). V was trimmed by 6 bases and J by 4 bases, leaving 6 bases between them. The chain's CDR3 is CASRQGYGYTF. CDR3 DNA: TGTGCCAGCAGGCAGGGCTATGGCTACACCTTC.

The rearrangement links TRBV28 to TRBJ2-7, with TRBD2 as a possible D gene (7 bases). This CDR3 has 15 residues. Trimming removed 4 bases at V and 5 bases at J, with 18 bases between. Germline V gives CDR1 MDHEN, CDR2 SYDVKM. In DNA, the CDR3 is TGTGCCAGCAGTTCCAATAGGGGGGGAGGGGACGAGCAGTACTTC. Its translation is CASSSNRGGGDEQYF.

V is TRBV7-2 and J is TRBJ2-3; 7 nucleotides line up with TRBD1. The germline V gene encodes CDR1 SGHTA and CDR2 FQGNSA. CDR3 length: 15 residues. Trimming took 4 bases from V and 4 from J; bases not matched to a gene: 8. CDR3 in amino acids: CASSSFRDRADTQYF. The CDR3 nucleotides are TGTGCCAGCAGCTCCTTTCGTGACAGGGCAGATACGCAGTATTTT.

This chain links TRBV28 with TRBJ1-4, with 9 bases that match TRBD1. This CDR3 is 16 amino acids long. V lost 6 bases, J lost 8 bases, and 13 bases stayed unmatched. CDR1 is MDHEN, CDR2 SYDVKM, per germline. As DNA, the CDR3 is TGTGCCAGCAGGTTGTATCCGGGACAGGGCAGGGAAAAACTGTTTTTT. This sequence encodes CASRLYPGQGREKLFF. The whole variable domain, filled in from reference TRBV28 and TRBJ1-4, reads DVKVTQSSRYLVKRTGEKVFLECVQDMDHENMFWYRQDPGLGLRLIYFSYDVKMKEKGDIPEGYSVSREKKERFSLILESASTNQTSMYLCASRLYPGQGREKLFFGSGTQLSVL.

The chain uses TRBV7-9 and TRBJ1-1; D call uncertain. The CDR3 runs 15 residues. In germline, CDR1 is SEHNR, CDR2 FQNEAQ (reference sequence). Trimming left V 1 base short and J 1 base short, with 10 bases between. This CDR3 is CASSLVFHKNTEAFF. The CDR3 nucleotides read TGTGCCAGCAGCTTAGTCTTTCACAAGAACACTGAAGCTTTCTTT.

CDR3 nucleotides: TGTGCCAGCAGTTTAATGGGACAGGTGAAGACCCAGTACTTC. This encodes CASSLMGQVKTQYF. The chain has TRBV28 and TRBJ2-5, with 8 nucleotides matching TRBD1. Trimming at V came to 2 bases and at J to 6 bases, leaving 5 bases not matched to a gene. This CDR3 comprises 14 residues. Germline values: CDR1 MDHEN, CDR2 SYDVKM.

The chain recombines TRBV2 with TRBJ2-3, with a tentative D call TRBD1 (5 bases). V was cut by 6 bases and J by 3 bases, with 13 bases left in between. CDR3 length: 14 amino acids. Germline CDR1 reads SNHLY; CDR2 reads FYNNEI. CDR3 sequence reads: CASSAGQGTDTQYF. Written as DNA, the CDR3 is TGTGCCAGCAGCGCTGGGCAGGGTACAGATACGCAGTATTTT.

CDR3 bases: TGCGCCAGCAGCTGGCAGGCTTTGAACACTGAAGCTTTCTTT. Translation gives CASSWQALNTEAFF. The V and J genes are TRBV5-1 and TRBJ1-1; D gene ambiguous. The length of the CDR3 is 14 residues. V lost 3 bases and J 0 bases, leaving 9 bases between the germline ends. In germline, CDR1 is SGHRS, CDR2 YFSETQ.

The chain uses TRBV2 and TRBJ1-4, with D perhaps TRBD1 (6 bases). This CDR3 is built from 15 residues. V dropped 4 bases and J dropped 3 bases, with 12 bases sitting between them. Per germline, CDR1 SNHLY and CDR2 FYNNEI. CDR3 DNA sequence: TGTGCCAGCAGTGGGCCTTCAGGGGCTAATGAAAAACTGTTTTTT. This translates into CASSGPSGANEKLFF.

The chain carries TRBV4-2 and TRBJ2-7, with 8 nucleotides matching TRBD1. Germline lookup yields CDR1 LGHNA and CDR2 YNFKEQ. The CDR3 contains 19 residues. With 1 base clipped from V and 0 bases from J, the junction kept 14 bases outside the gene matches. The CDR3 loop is CASSQVGTGSTSGSYEQYF. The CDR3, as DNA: TGTGCCAGCAGCCAAGTAGGGACAGGATCAACCTCTGGCTCCTACGAGCAGTACTTC.

The CDR3 coding sequence is TGTGCCAGCAGCCAACGCACTACGGAGAAACTGTTTTTT. Translating gives CASSQRTTEKLFF. The chain recombines TRBV11-2 with TRBJ1-4; no definite D call. Germline V gene data show CDR1 as SGHAT and CDR2 as FQNNGV. V lost 5 bases to trimming and J lost 11 bases, with 15 bases between them. The CDR3 extends over 13 amino acids.

This CDR3 is CASSVAGTGNTIYF. CDR3 nucleotides: TGTGCCAGCAGCGTCGCAGGTACTGGAAACACCATATATTTT. V is TRBV9 and J is TRBJ1-3; D gene uncertain. Looked up from germline, CDR1 is SGDLS and CDR2 is YYNGEE. This CDR3 has 14 amino acids. V lost 2 bases, J lost 2 bases, and 8 bases lay in between. The full variable domain, its missing parts supplied by reference TRBV9 and TRBJ1-3, is DSGVTQTPKHLITATGQRVTLRCSPRSGDLSVYWYQQSLDQGLQFLIQYYNGEERAKGNILERFSAQQFPDLHSELNLSSLELGDSALYFCASSVAGTGNTIYFGEGSWLTVV.

CDR3 sequence (DNA): TGTGCCAGCAGTTCACCGACTACTCCTTTGGGCTACAATGAGCAGTTCTTC. Protein product: CASSSPTTPLGYNEQFF. This chain connects TRBV27 to TRBJ2-1; D perhaps matches TRBD2 (5 bases). Germline assignment: CDR1 MNHEY and CDR2 SMNVEV (reference sequence). Deletions cut 4 bases from V and 3 bases from J, with 19 bases between. CDR3 length: 17 amino acids.

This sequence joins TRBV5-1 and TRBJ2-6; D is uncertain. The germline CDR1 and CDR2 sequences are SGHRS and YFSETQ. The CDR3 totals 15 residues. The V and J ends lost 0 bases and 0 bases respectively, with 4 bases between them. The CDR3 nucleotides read TGCGCCAGCAGCTTGGACACCTCTGGGGCCAACGTCCTGACTTTC. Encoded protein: CASSLDTSGANVLTF.

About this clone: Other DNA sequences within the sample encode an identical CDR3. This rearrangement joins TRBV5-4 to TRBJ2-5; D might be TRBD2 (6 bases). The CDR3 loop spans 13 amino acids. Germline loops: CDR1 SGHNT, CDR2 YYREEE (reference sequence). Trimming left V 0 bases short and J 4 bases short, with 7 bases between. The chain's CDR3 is CASSLAGGETQYF. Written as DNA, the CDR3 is TGTGCCAGCAGCTTGGCCGGGGGAGAGACCCAGTACTTC. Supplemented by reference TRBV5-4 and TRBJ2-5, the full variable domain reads ETGVTQSPTHLIKTRGQQVTLRCSSQSGHNTVSWYQQALGQGPQFIFQYYREEENGRGNFPPRFSGLQFPNYSSELNVNALELDDSALYLCASSLAGGETQYFGPGTRLLVL.

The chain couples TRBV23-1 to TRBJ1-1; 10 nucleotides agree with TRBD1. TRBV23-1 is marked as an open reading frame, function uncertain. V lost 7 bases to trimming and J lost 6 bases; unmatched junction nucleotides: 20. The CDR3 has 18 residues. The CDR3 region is CASNQSDRGRGPESEAFF. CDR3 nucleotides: TGCGCCAGCAACCAATCCGACAGGGGGCGAGGTCCAGAGTCTGAAGCTTTCTTT.